The present T cell receptor beta chain was sequenced within a study of blood T cell repertoires in COVID-19 (dated by TCRdb to about 2020). As for the study more broadly: Collaborator samples came from the United States, Italy and Spain and covered acute and convalescent phases of COVID-19. The prospective study material was composed of cDNA or gDNA derived from T cells, B-cell-depleted T cells, or PBMCs. Subjects who had been exposed to COVID-19, were actively infected with it, or had recovered from it provided the deeply sampled blood TCRbeta repertoires that made up the dataset. The repertoires were released in a freely available public database meant as a resource for research on the immune response to SARS-CoV-2. The samples were drawn from the first 160 participants of the ongoing ImmuneRACE study and from over 950 subjects provided by 6 global collaborators. The sample metadata nearly always contained a de-identified subject ID, COVID-19 status, age in years and sex. HLA class I and class II types, where available, came from metadata supplied by the sample provider rather than from assay-based typing. Broad study findings and their caveats: Clinical and demographic metadata were provided uncurated, with the amount varying by source and participant.

Collaborating institutions collected whole blood in K2EDTA tubes following their own protocols. For TCRbeta analysis, collaborator samples were shipped as frozen whole blood, as isolated PBMCs, or as DNA extracted from either sample type. Points on this clone: Its target antigen remains unknown. The sample holds no much larger clone one base away, and base qualities are not on file.

The immunoSEQ Assay, a bias-controlled multiplex PCR, was used to amplify TCRbeta CDR3 regions from genomic DNA. Per the original workflow: The number of nucleated cells in each sample was estimated by amplification of reference gene primers within the assay. Sequence reads were collapsed and filtered to measure the absolute abundance of every unique TCRbeta CDR3 rearrangement. For each sample, productive Simpson clonality was calculated by taking the square root of Simpson's diversity index across productive rearrangements. TCRdb carries this immuneACCESS record with in-frame sequences only. Its versions omit some clonotypes, under half of them owing to an unresolved V gene in the studies checked, with the rest unexplained. That table gives V, J and clone size, and the DNA gave D and trimming. A total of around 200,000 clones appear in this sample, roughly four fifths of them only once. 6% to 7% of the sample comes from the top ten.

Unmatched junction bases come to 7, with V trimmed by 5 bases and J by 5 bases. The cysteine opens and the phenylalanine closes a CDR3 of 14 amino acids. Only the CDR3 part of the read is kept: 42 bases, read in frame from the first base. Looking up the germline V gene (reference sequence) yields CDR1 SGHNT and CDR2 YYREEE. The TCR originated in a woman in her thirties or forties with acute or convalescent COVID-19. Sequenced sample: peripheral blood. The chain is made from TRBV5-4 and TRBJ2-5; 9 middle bases align to TRBD1. The DNA is as follows: TGTGCCAGCAGGCCGGGACAGGGTCGGGAGACCCAGTACTTC. It translates as CASRPGQGRETQYF.